This T cell receptor (beta chain) is drawn from a study of spatial heterogeneity in lung cancer. Study information: Correlation of TCR transcript counts in tumor regions with a T cell module score from matched bulk RNA-seq was strong.

This clonotype has a handful of counts. What it recognizes is unknown. Stated time point: sample taken at primary tumor resection. Study-level findings and limits: The estimate shows that only roughly 7% of tumor T cells were covered for alpha and around 13% for beta chains. Mutation tallies in tumors tracked expanded intratumoral alpha and beta TCR counts.

V lost 6 bases and J 5 bases, leaving 13 bases between the germline ends. This CDR3 region has 13 residues. TCRdb re-derived calls from the 5' RACE reads in MiXCR, one entry per CDR3 protein. Here the sample spans around 800 distinct CDR3 sequences, roughly two fifths being singletons. The TCR sequence derives from a female donor with early-stage non-small cell lung cancer. The gene calls are TRBV12-3 or TRBV12-4 and TRBJ1-1; D not certain. Here the sequenced sample was lung tumor tissue, taken at surgery. The CDR3 spells CASSQGVGTEAFF. The CDR3 DNA is TGTGCCAGCAGCCAAGGCGTGGGGACTGAAGCTTTCTTT.